The rows below give T cell receptor beta chains drawn from one sample of a study of blood T cell repertoires in COVID-19. Method: immunoSEQ multiplex PCR; TCRdb's copy keeps in-frame clones and lacks some. The profile covers 300,000 to 350,000 clones, with about 90% appearing a single time and roughly 1% taken by the ten largest. Sequenced input: PBMCs or T cells enriched from blood (not recorded which). These receptors were obtained from a woman between 25 and 40 years old who had recovered from COVID-19. The CDR3 runs from the conserved cysteine through the conserved F or W. Each record gives: CDR3 DNA, CDR3 protein, V gene, J gene, clone size, D gene. A D gene is named only where the DNA matches it firmly. Clone size is not always given. Where it is, it says once, few, many or a class for expanded clones.

cdr3_nt: TGTGCCAGCAGACCCCGGACAGAGTTGAACACCGGGGAGCTGTTTTTT
cdr3_aa: CASRPRTELNTGELFF
v_call: TRBV2
j_call: TRBJ2-2
clone_size: -
d_call: -

cdr3_nt: TGCAGCGTTGGGCAGGGGCATGGCTACACCTTC
cdr3_aa: CSVGQGHGYTF
v_call: TRBV29-1
j_call: TRBJ1-2
clone_size: -
d_call: -

cdr3_nt: TGTGCCAGCAGTGAGAACAGCTACTATGGCTACACCTTC
cdr3_aa: CASSENSYYGYTF
v_call: TRBV2
j_call: TRBJ1-2
clone_size: -
d_call: -

cdr3_nt: TGTGCCACGACCGGTACAGGGGGGGGACAAGAGACCCAGTACTTC
cdr3_aa: CATTGTGGGQETQYF
v_call: TRBV10-3
j_call: TRBJ2-5
clone_size: once
d_call: -

cdr3_nt: TGTGCCAGTAGTCAGACGGGGTTAGATACGCAGTATTTT
cdr3_aa: CASSQTGLDTQYF
v_call: TRBV19
j_call: TRBJ2-3
clone_size: few
d_call: -

cdr3_nt: TGTGCCAGCAGCCAAGTCCTCGGGTTCGAGCAGTACTTC
cdr3_aa: CASSQVLGFEQYF
v_call: TRBV4-2
j_call: TRBJ2-7
clone_size: -
d_call: -

cdr3_nt: TGTGCCAGCAGCCATCGTGGCGGGCGGACCTACAATGAGCAGTTCTTC
cdr3_aa: CASSHRGGRTYNEQFF
v_call: TRBV7-2
j_call: TRBJ2-1
clone_size: -
d_call: -

cdr3_nt: TGTGCCAGCAGCTTAGAGGCTAGCGGGGGGACCACAGATACGCAGTATTTT
cdr3_aa: CASSLEASGGTTDTQYF
v_call: TRBV7-8
j_call: TRBJ2-3
clone_size: -
d_call: TRBD2

cdr3_nt: TGTGCCAGCAGCCGCCCCCGCGGGGGGTACATAGATACGCAGTATTTT
cdr3_aa: CASSRPRGGYIDTQYF
v_call: TRBV27
j_call: TRBJ2-3
clone_size: -
d_call: TRBD2

cdr3_nt: TGTGCCAGCAGGGCGGACAGAAACACCGGGGAGCTGTTTTTT
cdr3_aa: CASRADRNTGELFF
v_call: TRBV6-5
j_call: TRBJ2-2
clone_size: -
d_call: -

cdr3_nt: TGTGCCAGCTCACCAGGCTCTGCAGATGAGCAGTTCTTC
cdr3_aa: CASSPGSADEQFF
v_call: TRBV18
j_call: TRBJ2-1
clone_size: -
d_call: -

cdr3_nt: TGTGCCTGGAGTAAGGGGTCGGATTCACCCCTCCACTTT
cdr3_aa: CAWSKGSDSPLHF
v_call: TRBV30
j_call: TRBJ1-6
clone_size: -
d_call: -

cdr3_nt: TGTGCCAGCAGTGGGGGGGCGAGCAATCAGCCCCAGCATTTT
cdr3_aa: CASSGGASNQPQHF
v_call: TRBV27
j_call: TRBJ1-5
clone_size: -
d_call: -

cdr3_nt: TGTGCCAGCAGCCAGGGGCAGGGAGAGGAAAAACTGTTTTTT
cdr3_aa: CASSQGQGEEKLFF
v_call: TRBV7-9
j_call: TRBJ1-4
clone_size: once
d_call: -

cdr3_nt: TGCGCCAGCAGCGCCCGGGGGGCTAGTGGCTACACCTTC
cdr3_aa: CASSARGASGYTF
v_call: TRBV10-1
j_call: TRBJ1-2
clone_size: -
d_call: -

cdr3_nt: TGCAGCGCCAGGGACAGGGCCAGCAATCAGCCCCAGCATTTT
cdr3_aa: CSARDRASNQPQHF
v_call: TRBV29-1
j_call: TRBJ1-5
clone_size: few
d_call: TRBD1

cdr3_nt: TGTGCCAGCAGCGCAGCAGCAGGGTTTGGCTACACCTTC
cdr3_aa: CASSAAAGFGYTF
v_call: TRBV14
j_call: TRBJ1-2
clone_size: -
d_call: -

cdr3_nt: TGTGCCAGCAGCGTAGAGGGAGTATCCACTGAAGCTTTCTTT
cdr3_aa: CASSVEGVSTEAFF
v_call: TRBV9
j_call: TRBJ1-1
clone_size: -
d_call: -

cdr3_nt: TGTGCCAGCAGCCGGAGCCTGAACACTGAAGCTTTCTTT
cdr3_aa: CASSRSLNTEAFF
v_call: TRBV5-8
j_call: TRBJ1-1
clone_size: -
d_call: -

cdr3_nt: TGTGCCAGCAGTGAAGTTAGCCCAGAGACCCAGTACTTC
cdr3_aa: CASSEVSPETQYF
v_call: TRBV2
j_call: TRBJ2-5
clone_size: -
d_call: -

cdr3_nt: TGTGCCAGCACTTCTCCTGGCGGGGGTTTCTATGGCTACACCTTC
cdr3_aa: CASTSPGGGFYGYTF
v_call: TRBV28
j_call: TRBJ1-2
clone_size: -
d_call: -

cdr3_nt: TGTGCCAGCAGTTTACAGGGGGCTGGGAACACTGAAGCTTTCTTT
cdr3_aa: CASSLQGAGNTEAFF
v_call: TRBV6-5
j_call: TRBJ1-1
clone_size: once
d_call: TRBD1

cdr3_nt: TGTGCCAGCACTTTCAGCGGGGGGGTCAGAGATACGCAGTATTTT
cdr3_aa: CASTFSGGVRDTQYF
v_call: TRBV27
j_call: TRBJ2-3
clone_size: -
d_call: TRBD2

cdr3_nt: TGTGCCAGCAAACCCGTCGGAGGAGCTAGGAGTACTGAAGCTTTCTTT
cdr3_aa: CASKPVGGARSTEAFF
v_call: TRBV11-2
j_call: TRBJ1-1
clone_size: -
d_call: -

cdr3_nt: TGTGCCAGTAGTATGTCGGGGGATGGGGTAACCGAAGCTTTCTTT
cdr3_aa: CASSMSGDGVTEAFF
v_call: TRBV19
j_call: TRBJ1-1
clone_size: -
d_call: -

cdr3_nt: TGCGCCAGCAGCTTGCCCCCCGACAGGGTTATAAGGAACACTGAAGCTTTCTTT
cdr3_aa: CASSLPPDRVIRNTEAFF
v_call: TRBV5-1
j_call: TRBJ1-1
clone_size: -
d_call: TRBD1

cdr3_nt: TGTGCCAGCAGCCAAAGCCCCCGGACAGTCAAACGCACCTACAATGAGCAGTTCTTC
cdr3_aa: CASSQSPRTVKRTYNEQFF
v_call: TRBV3-1/TRBV3-2
j_call: TRBJ2-1
clone_size: -
d_call: -

cdr3_nt: TGTGCCAGCAGCCCGGAGGGTCCGGGCACTGAAGCTTTCTTT
cdr3_aa: CASSPEGPGTEAFF
v_call: TRBV13
j_call: TRBJ1-1
clone_size: -
d_call: -

cdr3_nt: TGTGCCACCAGTGATCAAAATCAGCCCCAGCATTTT
cdr3_aa: CATSDQNQPQHF
v_call: TRBV24-1
j_call: TRBJ1-5
clone_size: -
d_call: -

cdr3_nt: TGCGCCAGTCGAAAACAGGGTTACGGCGAGCAGTACTTC
cdr3_aa: CASRKQGYGEQYF
v_call: TRBV10-2
j_call: TRBJ2-7
clone_size: -
d_call: -

cdr3_nt: TGCGCCAGCACCCTTAAATCAGGATCCTACGAGCAGTACTTC
cdr3_aa: CASTLKSGSYEQYF
v_call: TRBV5-1
j_call: TRBJ2-7
clone_size: -
d_call: -

cdr3_nt: TGTGCCAGCATCCCTCGCGTTAGGCGGCAAGAGACCCAGTACTTC
cdr3_aa: CASIPRVRRQETQYF
v_call: TRBV28
j_call: TRBJ2-5
clone_size: -
d_call: -

cdr3_nt: TGTGCCAGCAGCCAACTCCCGGACTATGGCTACACCTTC
cdr3_aa: CASSQLPDYGYTF
v_call: TRBV3-1/TRBV3-2
j_call: TRBJ1-2
clone_size: once
d_call: -

cdr3_nt: TGTGCCAGCAGCCAGCGGACAGGGTTCAATCAGCCCCAGCATTTT
cdr3_aa: CASSQRTGFNQPQHF
v_call: TRBV7-6
j_call: TRBJ1-5
clone_size: -
d_call: TRBD1

cdr3_nt: TGTGCCAGTAGTACGGTTCCGGTCCAAGAGACCCAGTACTTC
cdr3_aa: CASSTVPVQETQYF
v_call: TRBV19
j_call: TRBJ2-5
clone_size: once
d_call: -

cdr3_nt: TGTGCCAGCAGCTTAATAGATGGGGCGCGAGGCTACACCTTC
cdr3_aa: CASSLIDGARGYTF
v_call: TRBV7-9
j_call: TRBJ1-2
clone_size: -
d_call: -

cdr3_nt: TGTGCCAGTAGTAGAAATCGACAGGGAGGTGGCAATTCACCCCTCCACTTT
cdr3_aa: CASSRNRQGGGNSPLHF
v_call: TRBV19
j_call: TRBJ1-6
clone_size: -
d_call: TRBD1

cdr3_nt: TGTGCCAGCAGCACACCGGGGGGTTACCATAATTCACCCCTCCACTTT
cdr3_aa: CASSTPGGYHNSPLHF
v_call: TRBV7-9
j_call: TRBJ1-6
clone_size: many
d_call: -

cdr3_nt: TGTGCCAGCAGCGTCGGCGGCCTAGAATTGGGCGAGCAGTACTTC
cdr3_aa: CASSVGGLELGEQYF
v_call: TRBV9
j_call: TRBJ2-7
clone_size: -
d_call: -

cdr3_nt: TGTGCCAGCAGTTGGGACAGGGGGTACACTGAAGCTTTCTTT
cdr3_aa: CASSWDRGYTEAFF
v_call: TRBV28
j_call: TRBJ1-1
clone_size: -
d_call: TRBD1

cdr3_nt: TGTGCCAGCAGGAAGACGGGACATCAGCTGAACACTGAAGCTTTCTTT
cdr3_aa: CASRKTGHQLNTEAFF
v_call: TRBV5-4
j_call: TRBJ1-1
clone_size: -
d_call: -

cdr3_nt: TGTGCCTGGAGTGCCTACTACGAGCAGTACTTC
cdr3_aa: CAWSAYYEQYF
v_call: TRBV30
j_call: TRBJ2-7
clone_size: few
d_call: -

cdr3_nt: TGCGCCAGCAGCGCTGGGACTAGCTATACCACAGATACGCAGTATTTT
cdr3_aa: CASSAGTSYTTDTQYF
v_call: TRBV5-1
j_call: TRBJ2-3
clone_size: once
d_call: TRBD2